This TCR beta chain was captured in a study of Graves' ophthalmopathy and Graves' hyperthyroidism. There are 14 residues in the CDR3. Looked up from germline, CDR1 is DFQATT and CDR2 is SNEGSKA (reference sequence). The ends were cut back, 0 bases at V and 1 base at J, with 9 bases in the middle. Many counts were recorded for this clonotype. Its antigen is currently unknown. Broader study findings: Blood contained most expanded thyroid clonotypes exceeding 0.001 frequency.

The authors amplified TCR beta CDR3 regions from RNA transcripts. The workflow started with a first-round RT-PCR run with HTBI primers and then moved on to a second-round multiplex PCR. TCRdb called the multiplex PCR reads again in MiXCR, with one record for every CDR3 protein. The sample consists of under 350,000 distinct CDR3 sequences, roughly a sixth of them appearing once. J is TRBJ2-5 and V is TRBV20-1; D unresolved. The sequence was collected from an adult man with Graves' ophthalmopathy. Sequencing was performed on peripheral blood. The CDR3 sequence is CSAREATFQETQYF. CDR3 DNA sequence: TGCAGTGCTAGAGAGGCCACGTTCCAAGAGACCCAGTACTTC.